This T cell receptor beta chain was obtained from a study of vaccination and CD4 T cells after COVID-19 (dated by TCRdb to between 2021 and 2023). Describing the broader study: SARS-CoV-2 positivity had been established in the convalescent patients by nasal swab PCR, and mild disease was recorded in under ten of these patients and severe disease in one. The convalescent cohort included six males and four females, with two Hispanic individuals, seven Caucasians, two Asians and one multiracial person. Each participant got two doses of either the Pfizer-BioNTech BNT162b2 vaccine (n=8) or the Moderna mRNA-1273 vaccine (n=2). Post-COVID blood samples were collected from convalescent patients a median of around 100 days after diagnosis, with a range of roughly 30 to 170 days. Post-vaccine blood samples were obtained a median of about 72 days after the second vaccine dose, with a range of roughly 14 to 241 days. Culture stimuli were overlapping spike peptide pools from SARS-CoV-2 and from the common cold coronaviruses HCoV-NL63, HCoV-OC43 and HCoV-229E. In control cultures, a CEFX viral epitope pool was used as positive control, an HIV-1 Nef peptide pool was used as negative control, or no peptide was added. The spike-specific CD4+ TCR repertoire was compared before and after mRNA vaccination in over nine COVID-19 convalescent patients and a handful of infection-naive healthy vaccine recipients.

Library construction relied on PCR. DNA from cultured CD4+ T cells underwent TCR sequencing with the Oncomine TCR Beta short-read assay at the Johns Hopkins FTIC core. Genomic DNA was extracted from the cultured CD4+ T cells with the QIAamp micro DNA kit. Oncomine TCR Beta libraries from cultured CD4+ T cells were pooled with unique dual indexes and sequenced on an Illumina iSeq 100. The authors' analysis ran thus. Non-productive sequences were removed, and CDR3s not starting with C, not ending with F or W, or shorter than 7 amino acids were discarded. Antigen-specific clonotypes were identified with the MANAFEST web application by comparing peptide-stimulated wells with reference and other culture wells. For a clone to be called positive, the clone needed an FDR below 0.05, an odds ratio above 5, and a productive frequency above 0.1% in at least two of three replicate wells. A clonotype counted as cross-reactive if it showed significant expansion both in the SARS-CoV-2 spike wells and in at least one common cold coronavirus spike condition. Levenshtein distances (stringdist) and unrooted phylogenetic trees (ape) in R version 3.6.1 were used to assess CDR3 homology. The raw public data were reprocessed by TCRdb itself: fastp quality trimming at Q25, MiXCR clonotype calling, in-frame beta chains only. Rows are combined by CDR3 protein, so each entry shows the most common genes and DNA. TCRdb's processing, not the study's, gives the V and J calls here. Counted in this sample were about 16,000 distinct CDR3 sequences; approximately 62% of them appeared once. About 9.4% of the sample goes to the ten largest clones.

Trimming removed 5 bases from V and 0 bases from J, leaving 8 bases between the germline ends. There are 14 amino acids in the CDR3, from cysteine to phenylalanine inclusive. The entry retains the CDR3 DNA only, 42 bases that are in frame from base 1. Overall study outcomes, separate from this receptor: Of the vaccine-specific clones found in convalescent patients, nearly all (304 of 307) were mono-reactive for SARS-CoV-2 spike instead of being cross-reactive with common cold coronaviruses. Relatively few convalescent patients were included in the study, and early timepoints after natural infection were not analyzed. Among the post-vaccine SARS-CoV-2-reactive clones in convalescent patients, a median about 87% showed up only after vaccination, which suggests vaccine-specific priming. An increase in the median number of SARS-CoV-2-reactive clonotypes from 20 to 25 after infection to 38 after vaccination was observed, but the change was not found to be significant.

To note about this clonotype: Which antigen it targets is not known. Per-nucleotide qualities are absent, and no much larger clonotype sits a single base away.

The intended sense of this specimen's treatment or condition label: roughly 11-day PBMC culture with coronavirus spike peptide pools or control peptides (ViraFEST assay). The ViraFEST assay was used in the study, in which antigen-specific T cells were expanded with peptide pools and expanded clonotypes were subsequently identified by TCR sequencing. The convalescent patients' positive SARS-CoV-2 PCR tests were from March to December 2020, which was before the Alpha, Beta and Delta variants emerged in the United States. Each well held about 1.8 million PBMCs cultured with approximately 9.1 ug/ml peptide pools in IMDM containing 5% human AB serum and 9 to 10 IU/ml IL-2. On days 3 and 7, half of the culture medium was replaced with fresh IL-2-containing medium. After 10 days of culture, CD4+ T cells were isolated by negative selection with the EasySep CD4+ T cell isolation kit. PBMCs were separated from whole blood using Ficoll-Paque Plus gradient centrifugation and then either used fresh or cryopreserved at -140C. Culture conditions were generally each tested in triplicate wells.

This TCR came from a human donor who had recovered from COVID-19. The chain is assembled from TRBV12-3 or TRBV12-4 and TRBJ1-5; no confident D gene assignment can be made. The sequencing input was CD4+ T cells from blood, cultured in vitro. The bases read TGTGCCAGCAGTAACAGACATAGCAATCAGCCCCAGCATTTT. Its translation reads: CASSNRHSNQPQHF.